The rows below give T cell receptor beta chains drawn from one sample of a study of identical twins. Each CDR3 protein is one row after TCRdb ran MiXCR on the 5' RACE reads. Of about 210,000 distinct CDR3 sequences listed, around 10% are singletons. The material sequenced was memory (CD45RO+) T cells sorted from blood. These receptors were taken from a woman aged 18-35 years in good health. The CDR3 runs from the conserved cysteine through the conserved F or W. A D gene is named only where the DNA matches it firmly. Rows may omit the clone size; those that give it use once, few, many or a size class.

cdr3_nt | cdr3_aa | j_call | clone_size | d_call | cdr3_length | v_call
TGTGCCAGCAGCTCGGGACAGGGGGTCCACGAGCAGTACTTC | CASSSGQGVHEQYF | TRBJ2-7 | many | TRBD1 | 14 | TRBV3-1
TGCGCCAGCAGCCAAGATCTTGGCGGCCTGACCTACAATGAGCAGTTCTTC | CASSQDLGGLTYNEQFF | TRBJ2-1 | few | . | 17 | TRBV4-3
TGCAGTGCTAGAGATCAGGGGAACACTGAAGCTTTCTTT | CSARDQGNTEAFF | TRBJ1-1 | many | . | 13 | TRBV20-1
TGTGCCAGCAGTGGGCCAGCGGGGACTGAAGCTTTCTTT | CASSGPAGTEAFF | TRBJ1-1 | . | . | 13 | TRBV2
TGTGCCAGCTCACCACAATCCCGCTCTACCACAAATGAGCAGTTCTTC | CASSPQSRSTTNEQFF | TRBJ2-1 | . | . | 16 | TRBV18
TGTGCCATCAACGTCGGAAGAAAAGCAACTAATGAAAAACTGTTTTTT | CAINVGRKATNEKLFF | TRBJ1-4 | few | . | 16 | TRBV10-3
TGTGCCAGCTCAGGGGACAGGGCTGACGAGCAGTACTTC | CASSGDRADEQYF | TRBJ2-7 | . | TRBD1 | 13 | TRBV18
TGTGCCAGCAGTCCTCAGCGGCTCAGCTCCTACAATGAGCAGTTCTTC | CASSPQRLSSYNEQFF | TRBJ2-1 | . | . | 16 | TRBV6-1
TGTGCCAGCTCCCACTCCGGGACTAGCGGTTCCTACGAGCAGTACTTC | CASSHSGTSGSYEQYF | TRBJ2-7 | . | TRBD2 | 16 | TRBV18
TGTGCCAGCAAGCAACAGGGGAGAAATCAGCCCCAGCATTTT | CASKQQGRNQPQHF | TRBJ1-5 | few | TRBD1 | 14 | TRBV6-2/TRBV6-3
TGTGCCAGCAGCCTAGACGGGGGGCCAGCCTACAATGAGCAGTTCTTC | CASSLDGGPAYNEQFF | TRBJ2-1 | . | . | 16 | TRBV7-2
TGCAGCGTTGAAGGGATAGCGGGAGGTTCAGGAGCCGGGGAGCTGTTTTTT | CSVEGIAGGSGAGELFF | TRBJ2-2 | . | TRBD2 | 17 | TRBV29-1
TGTGCCACGGTCCGGGACCGAAGGACAGATACGCAGTATTTT | CATVRDRRTDTQYF | TRBJ2-3 | . | . | 14 | TRBV10-3
TGCGCCAGCAGGGACACGAGGGGACAGGGCCACTATGGCTACACCTTC | CASRDTRGQGHYGYTF | TRBJ1-2 | . | TRBD1 | 16 | TRBV10-2
TGTGCCAGCCGAAGAGAGCTCGGGGGCTACACCTTC | CASRRELGGYTF | TRBJ1-2 | few | . | 12 | TRBV6-2/TRBV6-3
TGTGCCAGCAGCACCGGAACTTACAATGAGCAGTTCTTC | CASSTGTYNEQFF | TRBJ2-1 | many | . | 13 | TRBV7-8
TGTGCCAGCAGTTCTGCGGACAGGAAAGGAAACACCATATATTTT | CASSSADRKGNTIYF | TRBJ1-3 | few | TRBD1 | 15 | TRBV6-5
TGTGCCAGCAGCTTAAGTCTCCAAGAGACCCAGTACTTC | CASSLSLQETQYF | TRBJ2-5 | few | . | 13 | TRBV7-2
TGTGCCAGCAGTTACTCGGGACAGGGTCGGTACGAGCAGTACTTC | CASSYSGQGRYEQYF | TRBJ2-7 | few | TRBD1 | 15 | TRBV6-5
TGCAGTGCGCAGACAGGGGGCCCAACTGAAGCTTTCTTT | CSAQTGGPTEAFF | TRBJ1-1 | few | TRBD1 | 13 | TRBV20-1
TGTGCCAGCACCTTTGGTGGGGCTCGGTCACCCCTCCACTTT | CASTFGGARSPLHF | TRBJ1-6 | few | . | 14 | TRBV12-3/TRBV12-4
TGTGCCAGCAGCGTAGGAGTAGCTCAGCAAGAGACCCAGTACTTC | CASSVGVAQQETQYF | TRBJ2-5 | few | . | 15 | TRBV9
TGTGCCAGCGTCAGTGAAGTTCCCACTGAAGCTTTCTTT | CASVSEVPTEAFF | TRBJ1-1 | few | . | 13 | TRBV28
TGCAGTGCTAGAGAAACAGGGGGCAATTCACCCCTCCACTTT | CSARETGGNSPLHF | TRBJ1-6 | many | TRBD1 | 14 | TRBV20-1
TGTGCCAGCAGTTTAACCGGCTCAGGAGATACGCAGTATTTT | CASSLTGSGDTQYF | TRBJ2-3 | few | . | 14 | TRBV7-9